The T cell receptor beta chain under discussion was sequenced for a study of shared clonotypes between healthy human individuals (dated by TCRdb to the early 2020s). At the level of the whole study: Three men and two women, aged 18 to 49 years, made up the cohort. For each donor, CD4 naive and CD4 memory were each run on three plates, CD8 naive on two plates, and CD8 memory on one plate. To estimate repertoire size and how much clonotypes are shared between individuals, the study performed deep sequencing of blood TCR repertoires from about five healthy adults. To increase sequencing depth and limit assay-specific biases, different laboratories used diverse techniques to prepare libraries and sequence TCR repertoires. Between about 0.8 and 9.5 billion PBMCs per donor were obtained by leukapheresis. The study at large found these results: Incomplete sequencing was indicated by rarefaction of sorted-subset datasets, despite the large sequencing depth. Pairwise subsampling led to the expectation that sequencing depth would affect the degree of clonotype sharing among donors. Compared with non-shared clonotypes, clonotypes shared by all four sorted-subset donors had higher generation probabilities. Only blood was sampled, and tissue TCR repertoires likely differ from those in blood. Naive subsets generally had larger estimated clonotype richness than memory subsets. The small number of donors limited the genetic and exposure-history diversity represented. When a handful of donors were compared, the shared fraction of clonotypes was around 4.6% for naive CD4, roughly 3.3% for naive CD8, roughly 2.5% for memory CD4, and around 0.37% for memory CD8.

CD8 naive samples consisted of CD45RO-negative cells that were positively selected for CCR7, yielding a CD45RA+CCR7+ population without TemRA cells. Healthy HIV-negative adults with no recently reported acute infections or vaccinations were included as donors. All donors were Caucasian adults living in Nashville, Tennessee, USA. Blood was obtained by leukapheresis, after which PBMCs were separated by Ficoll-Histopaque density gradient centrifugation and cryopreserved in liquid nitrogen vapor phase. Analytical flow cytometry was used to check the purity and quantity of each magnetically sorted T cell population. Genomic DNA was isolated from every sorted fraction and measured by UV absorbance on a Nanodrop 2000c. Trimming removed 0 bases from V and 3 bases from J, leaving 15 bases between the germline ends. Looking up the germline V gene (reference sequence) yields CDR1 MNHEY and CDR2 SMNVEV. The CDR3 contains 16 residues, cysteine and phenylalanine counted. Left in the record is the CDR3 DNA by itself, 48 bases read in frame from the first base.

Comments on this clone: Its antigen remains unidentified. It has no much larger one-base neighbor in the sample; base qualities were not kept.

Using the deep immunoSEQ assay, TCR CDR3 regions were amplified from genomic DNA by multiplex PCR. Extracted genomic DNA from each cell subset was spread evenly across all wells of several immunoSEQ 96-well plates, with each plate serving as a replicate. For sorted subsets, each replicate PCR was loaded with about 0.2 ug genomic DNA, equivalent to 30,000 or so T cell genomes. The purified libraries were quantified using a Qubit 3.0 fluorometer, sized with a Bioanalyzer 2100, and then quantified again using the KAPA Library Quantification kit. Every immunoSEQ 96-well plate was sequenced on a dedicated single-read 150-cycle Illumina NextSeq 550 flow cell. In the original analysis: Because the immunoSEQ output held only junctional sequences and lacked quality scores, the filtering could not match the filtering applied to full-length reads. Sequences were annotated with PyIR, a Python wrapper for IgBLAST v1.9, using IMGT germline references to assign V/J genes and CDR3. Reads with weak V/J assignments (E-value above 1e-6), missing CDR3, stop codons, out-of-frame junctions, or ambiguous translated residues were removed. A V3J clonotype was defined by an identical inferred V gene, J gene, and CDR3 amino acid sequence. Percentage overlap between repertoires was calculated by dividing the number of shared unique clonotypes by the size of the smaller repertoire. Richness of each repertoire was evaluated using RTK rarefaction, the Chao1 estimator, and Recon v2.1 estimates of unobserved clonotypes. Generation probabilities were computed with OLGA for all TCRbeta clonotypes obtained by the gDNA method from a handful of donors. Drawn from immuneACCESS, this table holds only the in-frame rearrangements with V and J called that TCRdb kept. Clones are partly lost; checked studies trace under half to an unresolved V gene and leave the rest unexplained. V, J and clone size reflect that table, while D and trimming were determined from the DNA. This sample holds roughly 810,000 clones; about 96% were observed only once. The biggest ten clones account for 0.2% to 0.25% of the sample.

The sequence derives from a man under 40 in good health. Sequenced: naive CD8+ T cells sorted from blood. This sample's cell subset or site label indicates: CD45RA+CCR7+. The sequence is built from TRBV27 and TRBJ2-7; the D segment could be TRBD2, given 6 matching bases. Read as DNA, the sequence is TGTGCCAGCAGTTTATCGTTTCAGGGAGGACTCTACGAGCAGTACTTC. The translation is CASSLSFQGGLYEQYF.